This T cell receptor (beta chain) was retrieved from a study of radiotherapy plus CTLA-4 blockade in lung cancer. Here immunoSEQ multiplex PCR was the method, and the copy in TCRdb shows in-frame clones only, minus some. The sample comprises tens of thousands of clones, under 80% of which are singletons, and more than 3.5% rests with the top ten. Germline V gene sequence: CDR1 DFQATT, CDR2 SNEGSKA (reference sequence). The CDR3 length is 11 residues. V lost 5 bases to trimming and J lost 1 base, with 5 bases between them. This TCR derives from a human donor with non-small cell lung cancer who had a partial response to radiotherapy plus ipilimumab. Some clones in this sample may be carry-over from other donors' samples. The chain is built from TRBV20-1 and TRBJ1-1; the D is unclear. This specimen consisted of peripheral blood, obtained from a patient treated with radiotherapy plus ipilimumab. CDR3 sequence (DNA): TGCAGTGCTCCACAGAACACTGAAGCTTTCTTT. Protein product: CSAPQNTEAFF.